What follows are 23 T cell receptor beta chains derived from one specimen sequenced in a study of cytomegalovirus exposure and HLA in healthy donors. Amplification used 60 Vbeta primers and 13 Jbeta primers. Only in-frame clones appear in the TCRdb table, and some are missing; sequencing was by immunoSEQ multiplex PCR. In the table there are about 71,000 clones, 70% of which are singletons. The source material was PBMCs. All receptors derive from a woman aged 45-65 years in good health and CMV-seropositive.

The chain joins TRBV19 to TRBJ2-7, with TRBD1 as a possible D gene (5 bases). V lost 3 bases and J lost 5, with 14 bases in between. The CDR3 has 14 residues. Germline CDR1 is LNHDA and CDR2 is SQIVND (reference sequence). CDR3: CASSINPGMNEQYF. Here the CDR3 DNA reads TGTGCCAGTAGTATTAATCCAGGGATGAACGAGCAGTACTTC.

The chain has TRBV5-1 and TRBJ1-1, with 9 positions matching TRBD1. The CDR3 runs 14 residues. Germline lookup yields CDR1 SGHRS and CDR2 YFSETQ. The V segment lost 5 bases and the J segment 3 bases; nucleotides outside the gene matches: 5. The CDR3, as DNA: TGCGCCAGCAGAATGGGACAGGGACACACTGAAGCTTTCTTT. It translates to CASRMGQGHTEAFF.

The chain has TRBV30 and TRBJ1-1; a weak D match, TRBD1 (6 bases). This CDR3 contains 13 residues. V lost 0 bases, J lost 11 bases, and 16 bases lay in between. Germline assignment: CDR1 GTSNPN and CDR2 SVGIG (reference sequence). The CDR3 region has the DNA TGTGCCTGGAGTGTACCGGGGGGCCTGACGGCTTTCTTT. Protein sequence: CAWSVPGGLTAFF.

CDR3 sequence (DNA): TGCGCCAGCAGTGGAGGGCCCGCTGGGAACATTCAGTACTTC. Amino acid sequence: CASSGGPAGNIQYF. The chain has TRBV10-1 and TRBJ2-4, with a tentative D call TRBD2 (5 bases). CDR1 is WNHNN and CDR2 is SYGVQD in the germline V gene (reference sequence). This CDR3 region has 14 residues. Trimming took off 4 bases at V and 7 bases at J, with 14 bases between the two ends.

This clone was picked up a small number of times. This chain links TRBV10-2 with TRBJ2-5, with D perhaps TRBD2 (7 bases). The V and J ends lost 7 bases and 4 bases respectively, with 13 bases between them. There are 13 residues in the CDR3. Germline CDR1 WSHSY, CDR2 SAAADI. The CDR3 DNA sequence: TGCGCCAGCACCCCGGGGGGCGCAGAGACCCAGTACTTC. Protein: CASTPGGAETQYF.

This rearrangement joins TRBV28 to TRBJ1-4; D ambiguous. V lost 4 bases to trimming and J lost 0 bases, with 9 bases between them. Germline CDR1 MDHEN, CDR2 SYDVKM. This CDR3 region has 15 residues. CDR3 amino acids: CASSSAGATNEKLFF. The CDR3 DNA is TGTGCCAGCAGTTCCGCAGGTGCAACTAATGAAAAACTGTTTTTT.

This clone was counted a few times. The V and J genes are TRBV30 and TRBJ1-3; the match to TRBD1 covers 9 bases. V lost 2 bases, J lost 10 bases, and 15 bases stayed unmatched. There are 16 residues in the CDR3. Germline values: CDR1 GTSNPN, CDR2 SVGIG (reference sequence). CDR3 amino acids: CAWSKTGGPAESTIYF. CDR3 in DNA: TGTGCCTGGAGTAAAACAGGGGGCCCTGCTGAAAGTACCATATATTTT.

The chain uses TRBV29-1 and TRBJ2-6; 8 nucleotides agree with TRBD1. The germline CDR1 and CDR2 sequences are SQVTM and ANQGSEA. This CDR3 is 18 amino acids long. V was clipped by 0 bases and J by 0 bases; unmatched bases: 7. The chain's CDR3 is CSVEDPGQDSSGANVLTF. DNA for the CDR3: TGCAGCGTTGAAGATCCGGGACAGGATTCCTCTGGGGCCAACGTCCTGACTTTC.

The chain employs TRBV28 and TRBJ2-3, with D uncertain. V was pared by 1 base and J by 0 bases, with 8 bases between. The germline V gene encodes CDR1 MDHEN and CDR2 SYDVKM. The CDR3 length is 15 residues. CDR3 nucleotides: TGTGCCAGCAGTTTATTTTGGCCGAGCACAGATACGCAGTATTTT. Translated, it gives CASSLFWPSTDTQYF.

The chain combines TRBV2 with TRBJ2-1, with TRBD2 as a possible D gene (6 bases). V lost 7 bases and J 2 bases, leaving 15 bases between the germline ends. This CDR3 has 15 amino acids. Germline assignment: CDR1 SNHLY and CDR2 FYNNEI. CDR3 sequence (DNA): TGTGCCAGCACCCTCTCGGGGGAACCCTACAATGAGCAGTTCTTC. Protein: CASTLSGEPYNEQFF. Full variable domain (outside the CDR3, taken from reference TRBV2 and TRBJ2-1): EPEVTQTPSHQVTQMGQEVILRCVPISNHLYFYWYRQILGQKVEFLVSFYNNEISEKSEIFDDQFSVERPDGSNFTLKIRSTKLEDSAMYFCASTLSGEPYNEQFFGPGTRLTVL.

The V and J genes are TRBV29-1 and TRBJ1-2, with D possibly being TRBD1 (6 bases). V was cut by 2 bases and J by 4 bases, with 20 bases left in between. The germline V gene has CDR1 SQVTM and CDR2 ANQGSEA. The CDR3 is made up of 16 amino acids. The DNA for the CDR3 is TGCAGCGTTGAATCTTCGCAGGGGTCTTCTCCCTATGGCTACACCTTC. It yields the protein CSVESSQGSSPYGYTF.

This clone has just a few counts. This chain connects TRBV12-5 to TRBJ1-1, with 7 bases identical to TRBD1. V lost 6 bases and J lost 5; bases outside the gene matches: 9. CDR3 length: 14 residues. Germline assignment: CDR1 LGHNT and CDR2 FRNRAP. The CDR3 reads CASGSGTDRTEAFF. The CDR3 bases are TGTGCTAGTGGGTCTGGGACAGACCGGACTGAAGCTTTCTTT.

V gene TRBV11-2 combines with J gene TRBJ1-6, with a possible D match to TRBD1 (5 bases). Germline-derived CDR1 and CDR2 are SGHAT and FQNNGV. V was shortened by 3 bases and J by 5 bases, with 17 bases between the two germline ends. The CDR3 totals 17 residues. CDR3 sequence (DNA): TGTGCCAGCAGCTTCTCAGGAGACAGAGCTGATAATTCACCCCTCCACTTT. Its translation is CASSFSGDRADNSPLHF.

DNA of the CDR3: TGTGCCAGCAGTGACTCGGGAGGTGGTTCACCCCTCCACTTT. It encodes CASSDSGGGSPLHF. The rearrangement uses TRBV6-4 and TRBJ1-6; unclear D gene. The CDR3 sequence is 14 residues long. V was trimmed by 0 bases and J by 9 bases, leaving 9 bases between them. CDR1 is MRHNA, CDR2 SNTAGT, per germline.

This clone has just one count. The gene calls are TRBV9 and TRBJ2-5; 9 nucleotides align to TRBD2. This CDR3 comprises 14 residues. The V segment lost 3 bases and the J segment 5 bases; nucleotides outside the gene matches: 5. The germline V gene has CDR1 SGDLS and CDR2 YYNGEE. CDR3 protein: CASSAGLATETQYF. The CDR3 DNA sequence: TGTGCCAGCAGCGCCGGACTAGCGACCGAGACCCAGTACTTC.

This clone was seen a handful of times. The rearrangement links TRBV14 to TRBJ2-1, with TRBD1 identical over 7 bases. The CDR3 is 16 residues long. J gave up 3 bases and V 4 bases, and 9 bases lay outside the gene matches. In germline, CDR1 is SGHDN, CDR2 FVKESK. CDR3 sequence (DNA): TGTGCCAGCAGCCTCTACAGGGGAATATTCTACAATGAGCAGTTCTTC. It specifies CASSLYRGIFYNEQFF.

The gene calls are TRBV28 and TRBJ2-7, with 9 bases lining up with TRBD2. Germline V gene data show CDR1 as MDHEN and CDR2 as SYDVKM. V shed 6 bases, J shed 4 bases, and the junction held 10 bases outside the gene matches. The length of the CDR3 is 15 residues. In DNA, the CDR3 is TGTGCCAGCAGGCTTAGCGGGGGACCACTTTACGAGCAGTACTTC. This encodes CASRLSGGPLYEQYF.

This clone was seen many times. The rearrangement uses TRBV28 and TRBJ1-2; TRBD1 aligns across 9 bases. The ends lost 11 bases at V and 2 bases at J; junction bases unmatched: 15. The CDR3 consists of 16 residues. CDR1 is MDHEN, CDR2 SYDVKM, per germline. DNA of the CDR3: TGTGCCTACTTAGAGAGGGGGACAGGGACAAACTATGGCTACACCTTC. Translating it yields CAYLERGTGTNYGYTF.

This chain connects TRBV5-1 to TRBJ2-3; 10 bases are shared with TRBD2. Unmatched junction bases numbered 13, after V lost 4 bases and J lost 5 bases. CDR3 length: 17 amino acids. Germline V lookup: CDR1 SGHRS, CDR2 YFSETQ. CDR3 amino acids: CASSTGLSGGAEDTQYF. The CDR3 DNA follows: TGCGCCAGCAGCACAGGTCTAAGCGGGGGGGCTGAAGATACGCAGTATTTT.

This clone is deemed medium-sized. The chain recombines TRBV5-1 with TRBJ1-1; D is undetermined. There are 14 residues in the CDR3. The germline V gene has CDR1 SGHRS and CDR2 YFSETQ. The V gene lost 5 bases and the J gene lost 2 bases, with 13 bases spanning the gap. The CDR3 reads CASRSSQVNTEAFF. In DNA form, the CDR3 reads TGCGCCAGCAGGTCTTCGCAGGTTAACACTGAAGCTTTCTTT.

This clone was found many times. The chain has TRBV19 and TRBJ2-2; D might be TRBD1 (6 bases). V lost 7 bases and J lost 4, with 13 bases in between. The CDR3 length is 14 residues. Per the germline V gene, CDR1 is LNHDA and CDR2 is SQIVND (reference sequence). CDR3 coding DNA: TGTGCCAGTACTCCGACAGGCGGCACCGGGGAGCTGTTTTTT. Protein: CASTPTGGTGELFF. The entire variable domain, with the rest obtained from reference TRBV19 and TRBJ2-2, is as follows: DGGITQSPKYLFRKEGQNVTLSCEQNLNHDAMYWYRQDPGQGLRLIYYSQIVNDFQKGDIAEGYSVSREKKESFPLTVTSAQKNPTAFYLCASTPTGGTGELFFGEGSRLTVL.

V gene TRBV29-1 combines with J gene TRBJ2-1; TRBD2 aligns across 7 bases. The V and J ends lost 2 bases and 9 bases, in that order; junction bases with no gene match: 10. The CDR3 contains 14 residues. Germline V gene lookup returns CDR1 SQVTM and CDR2 ANQGSEA. This chain's CDR3 is CSVELAGEMGEQFF. The CDR3 DNA sequence: TGCAGCGTTGAACTCGCGGGGGAAATGGGTGAGCAGTTCTTC.

The gene calls are TRBV5-1 and TRBJ2-6; 8 bases line up with TRBD2. This CDR3 contains 18 residues. Germline V gene sequence: CDR1 SGHRS, CDR2 YFSETQ. The V gene end was trimmed by 3 bases and the J gene end by 3 bases; junction bases not matched to a gene: 11. CDR3 sequence reads: CASSSPWTGGYGANVLTF. CDR3 DNA sequence: TGCGCCAGCAGCTCCCCATGGACGGGAGGGTATGGGGCCAACGTCCTGACTTTC.